This TCR beta chain was recovered during a study of tumor-infiltrating lymphocytes in primary liver carcinoma. Study context: The study reported T1-T3 N0M0 tumors spanning 4.2 to 10 cm.

Researchers generated TCR beta cDNA from approximately 520 ng of total RNA, relying on a constant-region primer. Modified slightly, ARM-PCR produced TCR beta libraries over three nested multiplex PCR rounds. TCRdb reprocessed the multiplex PCR reads via MiXCR and lists one record per CDR3 protein. The data contain about 84,000 distinct CDR3 sequences, 72% of them singletons. Study-wide findings and caveats: Blood fell significantly below tumors in its top-250-clone fraction (p = 0.039).

About this clonotype itself: What it binds is not known.

Investigators took RNA and DNA out together from roughly 21-30 mg of unsorted bulk tissue. All patients had surgically resected primary liver carcinoma. The sample comprised liver tumor tissue from sampling region 1. Subset: tumor region T1, superior pole. This receptor was taken from a man aged 35 to 55 with primary liver carcinoma and hepatitis B virus infection.

Here the CDR3 DNA reads TGTGCCAGTAGTATAGCTGTTCGACGTGGGGAGACCCAGTACTTC. Protein sequence: CASSIAVRRGETQYF. The chain has TRBV19 and TRBJ2-5; D unclear. Germline loops: CDR1 LNHDA, CDR2 SQIVND (reference sequence). The CDR3 is made up of 15 amino acids. V lost 1 base to trimming and J lost 5 bases, with 14 bases between them.